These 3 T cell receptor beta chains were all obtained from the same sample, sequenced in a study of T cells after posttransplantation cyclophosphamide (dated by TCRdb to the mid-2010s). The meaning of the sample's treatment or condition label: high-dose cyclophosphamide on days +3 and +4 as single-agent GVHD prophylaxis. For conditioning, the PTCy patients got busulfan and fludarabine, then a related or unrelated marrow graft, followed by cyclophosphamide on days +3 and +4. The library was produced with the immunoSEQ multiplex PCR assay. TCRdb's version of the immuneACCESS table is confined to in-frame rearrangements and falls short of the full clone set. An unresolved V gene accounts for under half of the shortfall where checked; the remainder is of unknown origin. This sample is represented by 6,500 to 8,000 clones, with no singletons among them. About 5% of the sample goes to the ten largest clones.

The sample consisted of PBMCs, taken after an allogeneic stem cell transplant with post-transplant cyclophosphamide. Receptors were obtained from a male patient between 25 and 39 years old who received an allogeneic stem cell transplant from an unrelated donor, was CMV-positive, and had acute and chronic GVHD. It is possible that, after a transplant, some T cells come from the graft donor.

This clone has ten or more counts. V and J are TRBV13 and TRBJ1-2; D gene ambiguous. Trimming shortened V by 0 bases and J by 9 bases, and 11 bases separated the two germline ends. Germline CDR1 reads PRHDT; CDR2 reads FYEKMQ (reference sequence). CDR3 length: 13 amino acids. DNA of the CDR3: TGTGCCAGCAGCTTAGGCCGTGAGGGCCGCTACACCTTC. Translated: CASSLGREGRYTF.

The CDR3 nucleotides read TGTGCCATCAGTGAGGGACAAGACACAGATACGCAGTATTTT. It translates to CAISEGQDTDTQYF. V gene TRBV10-3 combines with J gene TRBJ2-3; weak D call: TRBD1 (5 bases). Germline V gene sequence: CDR1 ENHRY, CDR2 SYGVKD. The ends were cut back, 2 bases at V and 2 bases at J, with 8 bases in the middle. The CDR3 spans 14 residues.

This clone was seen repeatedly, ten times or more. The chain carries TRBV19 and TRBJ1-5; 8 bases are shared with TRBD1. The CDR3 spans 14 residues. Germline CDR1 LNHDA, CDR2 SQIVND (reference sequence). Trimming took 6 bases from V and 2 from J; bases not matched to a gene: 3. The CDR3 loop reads CASSGQGGNQPQHF. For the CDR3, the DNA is TGTGCCAGTAGCGGACAGGGTGGCAATCAGCCCCAGCATTTT.